This T cell receptor (beta chain) came from a study of regulatory T cells in long-lasting Graves disease (dated by TCRdb to the early 2020s). For the wider study: Patients with newly diagnosed Graves' disease had been on antithyroid drugs for under 3 months. A total of some 35 samples underwent TCR sequencing, from roughly 13 patients with persistent Graves' disease and approximately 20 patients with newly diagnosed Graves' disease. The study was registered as a clinical trial and conducted in China. This study used TCR sequencing and RNA sequencing of peripheral blood to compare persistent Graves' disease patients against newly diagnosed Graves' disease patients. Study-wide findings and limitations: Only the TCR beta chain was sequenced and analyzed. TRBV28, TRBJ1-2 and TRBJ2-5 were preferentially used in persistent disease, while TRBV20-1 and TRBJ2-1 were favored in newly diagnosed disease. The small sample size was acknowledged by the authors as a limitation that may reduce accuracy. Compared with newly diagnosed patients, persistent Graves' disease patients had lower TCR Shannon entropy and fewer highly expanded clones, which suggests clonal expansion. More public clonotypes were shared among persistent patients (around 3,000) than among newly diagnosed patients (roughly 960). Peripheral blood alone was examined, since thyroid tissue, which constituted the primary lesion, could not be accessed.

For CDR1 and CDR2, the germline V gene lists LGHNA and YSLEER. There are 15 amino acids in the CDR3, from cysteine to phenylalanine inclusive. CDR3 DNA only is kept here, 45 bases in frame from base 1. Unmatched junction bases come to 8, with V trimmed by 5 bases and J by 5 bases. The protocol used for the library was multiplex PCR. Sequencing was carried out with an Illumina HiSeq 4000. TCR beta libraries were built with iRepertoire HTBI primers and Arm-PCR amplification of CDR3 regions. Before sequencing, the PCR products went through gel purification. As for how the authors treated the data: Across samples, roughly 60 TRBV and 15 or so TRBJ segments were identified and used for gene usage analysis of CDR3 amino acid clonotypes. COPE and FqMerger were used to merge the filtered high-quality paired reads into contigs. BLAST was used to align contigs to IMGT TRBV, TRBD and TRBJ reference genes, and CDR3 was defined according to IMGT. Highly expanded clones were defined as clonotypes with a frequency above 0.1%. Shannon entropy was used to measure repertoire diversity, and the Gini coefficient was used to measure V-J evenness. A clonotype was considered public if more than one individual shared it. The public reads were run again by TCRdb, first through fastp at Q25 and then through MiXCR, and only productive beta chains were kept. Entries that share a CDR3 protein sequence are merged under the most common genes and DNA. TCRdb, rather than the study authors, made the V and J calls. In this sample the table shows around 420,000 distinct CDR3 sequences, around 16% of which occur a single time. The ten most abundant clones make up around 7.6% of the sample.

The time point label of this sample denotes: newly diagnosed GD, antithyroid drugs for less than 3 months. For both TCR sequencing and RNA sequencing, RNA was extracted from PBMCs in TRIzol. The diagnosis of Graves' disease was made according to American Thyroid Association guidelines. Patients were recruited from an endocrinology department in Xi'an, China. Each patient gave roughly 10 milliliters of peripheral blood, collected in an EDTA anticoagulant tube. Ficoll Paque Plus density gradient separation was used to isolate PBMCs, and no additional T cell sorting was done. RNA quality was checked with an Agilent 2100 Bioanalyzer and agarose gel, and concentration with a NanoDrop 2000. Many counts were recorded for this clonotype. No antigen is known for it. Qualities for individual bases were not recorded, and no much larger clone is one base off. These data also featured in a second study, about T cells in Graves' hyperthyroidism and ophthalmopathy. As the second study states: Stable Graves' hyperthyroidism was defined as no progression to ophthalmopathy during 18 months of follow-up. Hyperthyroidism patients were aged 18 to 65 years and newly diagnosed, with disease duration of less than 2 months. Patients with uncontrolled infections, other autoimmune diseases, pregnancy or lactation were excluded. Diagnoses were based on clinical symptoms, serum thyroxine and TRAb, thyroid ultrasound and orbital computed tomography. A first-round RT-PCR of the TCR CDR3 used the HTBI primer set with the Qiagen OneStep RT-PCR kit. Blood samples also contained most of the expanded thyroid clonotypes (frequency above 0.001), which suggests that blood repertoires may reflect thyroid immune responses. A model built on a 13 V-J signature distinguished ophthalmopathy from stable hyperthyroidism, reaching around 88% sensitivity and 81.08% specificity in cross-validation and 80%/75% in testing. During validation, the model predicted progression to ophthalmopathy a median of approximately six months ahead of onset, with around 71% sensitivity and 72% to 85% specificity. TCR V-J signatures able to tell the groups apart were searched for in a discovery cohort of 100 patients, of whom 40 to 45 had Graves' ophthalmopathy and 57 had stable Graves' hyperthyroidism. Whether ophthalmopathy could be predicted prospectively was tested in an independent validation cohort made up of 18 to 20 hyperthyroidism patients plus 17 patients who later progressed to ophthalmopathy. The 75 to 100 discovery patients were divided at random into training and test sets in a 7:3 ratio. In addition, the study compared T-cell repertoires in thyroid tissue and in blood from five to seven Graves' hyperthyroidism patients. After blood sampling, hyperthyroidism patients were treated with methimazole at a starting dose of 30 mg daily, and ophthalmopathy patients were treated with high-dose intravenous methylprednisolone. The libraries were constructed in a second round of multiplex PCR and then size-selected and purified. Libraries were sequenced paired-end with 100 bp reads on an Illumina HiSeq2000. SOAPnuke was used to process the raw data, removing reads that contained adapters or uncalled bases, had a mean Phred below 15, or lacked an exact match to the constant primer or identifier. COPE v1.2.5 was used to merge the high-quality paired reads, and each unique nucleotide sequence was defined as a clonotype. Clonotypes were aligned to IMGT TRBV, TRBD and TRBJ reference segments using MiTCR v1.1. The analysis included only V-J combinations with a frequency above 0.0001, which together covered roughly 99% of the repertoires. The TCS score was defined as the ratio of F50 (clonal expansion) to E x V (chaos), calculated using BLOSUM62-based TCRdist between CDR3 peptides within each V-J. Welch's t-statistics and random forest reduced 500 to 550 V-J features to fewer than 15, which were used in a naive Bayes classifier (R e1071). No statistical method was used to fix the sample size in advance, and group allocation was not hidden from the investigators. TCR Vbeta CDR3 sequencing of roughly 140 peripheral blood samples (43 ophthalmopathy, approximately 80 hyperthyroidism and around 17 progressor patients) is reported in the paper.

The clonotype comes from a woman between 40 and 50 years old with Graves disease. Donor details come from another sample of the same person, matched by shared clones. Recombination linked TRBV4-3 to TRBJ2-5; a stretch of 10 junction bases matches TRBD1. The material sequenced was peripheral blood mononuclear cells (PBMCs), taken at new diagnosis, from a patient treated with antithyroid drugs. The nucleotide sequence is TGCGCCAGCAGCAACAGACAGGGGGCCTTGGAGACCCAGTACTTC. This encodes CASSNRQGALETQYF.